The 3 T cell receptor beta chains presented below share a single source sample, sequenced in a study of shared clonotypes between healthy human individuals. Only in-frame clones appear in the TCRdb table, and some are missing; sequencing was by immunoSEQ multiplex PCR. The sample lists about 990,000 clones, around three quarters occurring once. Sequenced: memory CD4+ T cells from PBMCs. As for subset: CD45RA-negative fraction. The source is a man aged 18 to 29 in good health. Some clones in this sample may be carry-over from other donors' samples.

The genes are TRBV7-3 and TRBJ2-1; 8 bases line up with TRBD2. Germline V gene sequence: CDR1 SGHTA, CDR2 FQGTGA. The V gene end was trimmed by 1 base and the J gene end by 2 bases; junction bases not matched to a gene: 4. The length of the CDR3 is 16 residues. Here the CDR3 reads CASSLILAETYNEQFF. DNA of the CDR3: TGTGCCAGCAGCTTAATACTAGCGGAGACCTACAATGAGCAGTTCTTC.

V usage is TRBV5-1 and J usage is TRBJ2-3, with 7 bases aligning to TRBD2. The germline V gene has CDR1 SGHRS and CDR2 YFSETQ. CDR3 size: 15 residues. Trimming at V came to 5 bases and at J to 2 bases, leaving 8 bases not matched to a gene. The CDR3 is CASSVGGRSTDTQYF. The CDR3 nucleotides read TGCGCCAGCAGTGTAGGCGGGAGATCCACAGATACGCAGTATTTT. Together with reference TRBV5-1 and TRBJ2-3, the CDR3 gives the full variable domain: KAGVTQTPRYLIKTRGQQVTLSCSPISGHRSVSWYQQTPGQGLQFLFEYFSETQRNKGNFPGRFSGRQFSNSRSEMNVSTLELGDSALYLCASSVGGRSTDTQYFGPGTRLTVL.

This clone was detected only once. V usage is TRBV4-3 and J usage is TRBJ1-5; D gene ambiguous. Trimming took off 0 bases at V and 0 bases at J, with 9 bases between the two ends. Germline loops: CDR1 LGHNA, CDR2 YSLEER. The CDR3 has 16 residues. The CDR3 reads CASSQDRLYSNQPQHF. DNA of the CDR3: TGCGCCAGCAGCCAAGATCGACTCTATAGCAATCAGCCCCAGCATTTT.